The 8 T cell receptor beta chains presented below share a single source sample, sequenced in a study of cytomegalovirus exposure and HLA in healthy donors. In the PCR, 60 Vbeta and 13 Jbeta primers were used. TCRdb's copy holds only in-frame clones and misses some; the assay was immunoSEQ multiplex PCR. The top ten hold roughly 3.9% of the sample, which has roughly 110,000 clones, 65% to 80% seen once. The sample taken for sequencing was PBMCs. All receptors come from a man in his 60s in good health and CMV-seronegative.

V and J are TRBV5-1 and TRBJ2-5; TRBD2 is a possible D gene (7 bases). The J call may be in error: the DNA end matches TRBJ2-7 better. The CDR3 sequence is 16 residues long. Germline CDR1 is SGHRS and CDR2 is YFSETQ. The CDR3 DNA sequence: TGCGCCAGCAGCTTGGCCGGGGGGCTAGCCGGAGACGAGCAGTACTTC. Its protein product is CASSLAGGLAGDEQYF.

CDR3 bases: TGCGCCAGCAGCGTCGGACAGGCCACAGATACGCAGTATTTT. This encodes CASSVGQATDTQYF. This rearrangement joins TRBV5-1 to TRBJ2-3, with 7 bases that match TRBD1. Germline V CDR1 and CDR2: SGHRS, YFSETQ. V lost 4 bases, J lost 2 bases, and 4 bases stayed unmatched. The CDR3 is made up of 14 amino acids.

The chain employs TRBV19 and TRBJ1-1; 10 positions match TRBD1. The CDR3 has 13 amino acids. CDR1 and CDR2 from the germline V gene are LNHDA and SQIVND (reference sequence). V was clipped by 7 bases and J by 6 bases; unmatched bases: 5. CDR3 in DNA: TGTGCCAGTACGTACGGACAGGGGGCTGAAGCTTTCTTT. Protein sequence: CASTYGQGAEAFF.

The chain links TRBV5-1 to TRBJ2-7; 8 bases agree with TRBD2. The germline V gene encodes CDR1 SGHRS and CDR2 YFSETQ. The CDR3 runs 14 residues. V shed 6 bases and J 6 bases; nucleotides not matched to a gene: 11. The CDR3 sequence: CASTPLIAGSEQYF. The CDR3 DNA reads TGCGCCAGCACCCCTTTAATAGCGGGAAGCGAGCAGTACTTC. Complete variable domain (other parts from reference TRBV5-1 and TRBJ2-7): KAGVTQTPRYLIKTRGQQVTLSCSPISGHRSVSWYQQTPGQGLQFLFEYFSETQRNKGNFPGRFSGRQFSNSRSEMNVSTLELGDSALYLCASTPLIAGSEQYFGPGTRLTVT.

The gene calls are TRBV9 and TRBJ1-1; 7 nucleotides agree with TRBD1. CDR1 is SGDLS, CDR2 YYNGEE, per germline. V was clipped by 4 bases and J by 1 base; unmatched bases: 4. The CDR3 has 14 residues. The CDR3 spells CASSPKGANTEAFF. The CDR3 DNA follows: TGTGCCAGCAGCCCAAAGGGGGCGAACACTGAAGCTTTCTTT.

The V call is TRBV19, the J call TRBJ2-3; possible D gene TRBD1, 6 bases. This CDR3 has 14 amino acids. Trimming cost V 2 bases and J 3 bases, with 9 bases left between them. The germline CDR1 and CDR2 sequences are LNHDA and SQIVND (reference sequence). In nucleotides, the CDR3 is TGTGCCAGTAGTATAACAACAGGGACAGATACGCAGTATTTT. Its translation is CASSITTGTDTQYF.

There are a few counts of this clone. The chain couples TRBV28 to TRBJ1-1; maybe TRBD1 (6 bases). Per the germline V gene, CDR1 is MDHEN and CDR2 is SYDVKM. This CDR3 comprises 16 residues. Trimming left V 4 bases short and J 2 bases short, with 17 bases between. CDR3: CASSSPLGGINTEAFF. As DNA, the CDR3 is TGTGCCAGCAGTTCACCCCTTGGGGGCATCAACACTGAAGCTTTCTTT.

This clone was detected once. The V gene is TRBV11-2, the J gene TRBJ1-3; TRBD1 might be the D (6 bases). The CDR3 consists of 14 residues. The V gene lost 4 bases and the J gene lost 1 base, with 8 bases spanning the gap. The germline gives CDR1 SGHAT, CDR2 FQNNGV. DNA for the CDR3: TGTGCCAGCAGCTCAGGGGTATCTGGAAACACCATATATTTT. Translation gives CASSSGVSGNTIYF. Together with reference TRBV11-2 and TRBJ1-3, the CDR3 gives the full variable domain: EAGVAQSPRYKIIEKRQSVAFWCNPISGHATLYWYQQILGQGPKLLIQFQNNGVVDDSQLPKDRFSAERLKGVDSTLKIQPAKLEDSAVYLCASSSGVSGNTIYFGEGSWLTVV.